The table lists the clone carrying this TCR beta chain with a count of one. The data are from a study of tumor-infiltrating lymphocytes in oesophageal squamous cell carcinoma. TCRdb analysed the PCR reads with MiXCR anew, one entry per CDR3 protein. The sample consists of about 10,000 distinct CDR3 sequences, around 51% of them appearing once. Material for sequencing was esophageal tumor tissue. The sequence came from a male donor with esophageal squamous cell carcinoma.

CDR3 coding DNA: TGTGCCAGCAGCCCCAGCGGGCCTCAAGCGTTAGATACGCAGTATTTT. Translation: CASSPSGPQALDTQYF. The chain employs TRBV7-8 and TRBJ2-3, with a possible D match to TRBD2 (6 bases). V was clipped by 5 bases and J by 5 bases, with 20 bases between them. From germline, CDR1 is SGHVS and CDR2 FQNEAQ. The CDR3 contains 16 residues. Complete variable domain (other parts from reference TRBV7-8 and TRBJ2-3): GAGVSQSPRYKVAKRGQDVALRCDPISGHVSLFWYQQALGQGPEFLTYFQNEAQLDKSGLPSDRFFAERPEGSVSTLKIQRTQQEDSAVYLCASSPSGPQALDTQYFGPGTRLTVL.